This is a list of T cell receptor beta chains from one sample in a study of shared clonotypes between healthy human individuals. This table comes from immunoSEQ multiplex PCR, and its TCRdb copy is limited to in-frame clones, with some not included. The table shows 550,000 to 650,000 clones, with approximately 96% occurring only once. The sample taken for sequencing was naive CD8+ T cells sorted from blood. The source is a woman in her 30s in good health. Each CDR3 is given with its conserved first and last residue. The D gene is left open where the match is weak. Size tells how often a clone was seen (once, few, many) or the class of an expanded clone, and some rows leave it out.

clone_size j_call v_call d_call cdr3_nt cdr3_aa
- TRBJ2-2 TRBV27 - TGTGCCAGCAGTCTCCTCCCCCTAGCGCTCGGGGAGCTGTTTTTT CASSLLPLALGELFF
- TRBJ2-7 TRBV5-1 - TGCGCCAGCAGCCCCGTACTAGGAACCTCCTACGAGCAGTACTTC CASSPVLGTSYEQYF
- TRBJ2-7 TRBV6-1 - TGTGCCAGCAGTGGCGGCAGCCACGAGCAGTACTTC CASSGGSHEQYF
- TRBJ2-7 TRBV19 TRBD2 TGTGCCAGTAGTATTTTAGCGGGTTTATCCTACGAGCAGTACTTC CASSILAGLSYEQYF
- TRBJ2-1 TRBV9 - TGTGCCAGCAGCGTAGCGACTACGGGCAATGAGCAGTTCTTC CASSVATTGNEQFF
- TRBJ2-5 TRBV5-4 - TGTGCCAGCAGCTATAGCGGAAGTGGGGAGACCCAGTACTTC CASSYSGSGETQYF
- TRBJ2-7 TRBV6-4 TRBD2 TGTGCCAGCAGTGACGTTCAGGCATCGGGAGGCGCGAGCTCCTACGAGCAGTACTTC CASSDVQASGGASSYEQYF
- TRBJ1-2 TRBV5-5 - TGTGCCAGCAGCTTGGCCGGGGGCGGCAGCTATGGCTACACCTTC CASSLAGGGSYGYTF
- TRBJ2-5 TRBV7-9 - TGTGCCAGCTCCCCGCAAGGAACTACCCTCTACCGAGAGACCCAGTACTTC CASSPQGTTLYRETQYF
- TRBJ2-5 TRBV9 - TGTGCCAGCAGCCTCGCCCAGGGGCCCCAAGAGACCCAGTACTTC CASSLAQGPQETQYF
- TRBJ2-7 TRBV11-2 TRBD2 TGTGCCAGCAGCCTAGTAGCGGGAGTCTCTTGGGAGCAGTACTTC CASSLVAGVSWEQYF
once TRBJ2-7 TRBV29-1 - TGCAGCGTTTTGGAGAAATCCTACGAGCAGTACTTC CSVLEKSYEQYF
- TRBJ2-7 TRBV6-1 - TGTGCCAGCAGTGAGTCAGTCTCCTACGAGCAGTACTTC CASSESVSYEQYF
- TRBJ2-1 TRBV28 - TGTGCCAGCAGTTTACCACTTCCCAGCGGAAGCTCCTACAATGAGCAGTTCTTC CASSLPLPSGSSYNEQFF
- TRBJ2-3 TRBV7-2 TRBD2 TGTGCCAGCAGCTTAGTACTAGCGGATGGGACGCAGTATTTT CASSLVLADGTQYF
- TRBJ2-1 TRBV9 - TGTGCCAGCAGCGGGCAAGGAGGGAATGAGCAGTTCTTC CASSGQGGNEQFF
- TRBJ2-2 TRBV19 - TGTGCCAGTAGTCTCAGGGGGGAGAGGGAGCTGTTTTTT CASSLRGERELFF
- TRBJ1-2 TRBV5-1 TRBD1 TGCGCCAGCAGCTTGGTGACAGGGGGCGAGGGCTACACCTTC CASSLVTGGEGYTF
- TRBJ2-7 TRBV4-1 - TGCGCCAGCAGCCAAGATCGAGGCTACGAGCAGTACTTC CASSQDRGYEQYF
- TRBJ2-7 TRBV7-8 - TGTGCCAGCCGGGCCGAATGGGATTACGAGCAGTACTTC CASRAEWDYEQYF
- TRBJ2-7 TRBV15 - TGTGCCACCAGCAGAGTGATCGGGAGTCGCTCCTACGAGCAGTACTTC CATSRVIGSRSYEQYF
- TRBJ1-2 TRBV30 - TGTGCCTGGAGGGGCTATGGCTACACCTTC CAWRGYGYTF
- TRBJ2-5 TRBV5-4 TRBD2 TGTGCCAGCAGCCCGACCCCGACTAGCGGGAGGGAGACCCAGTACTTC CASSPTPTSGRETQYF
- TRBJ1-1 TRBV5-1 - TGCGCCAGCAGCTTGGCCGGCCAGGGCGACGTGAGAATGAACACTGAAGCTTTCTTT CASSLAGQGDVRMNTEAFF
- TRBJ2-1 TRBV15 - TGTGCCACCAGCAGAGTCCCGCGGTACAATGAGCAGTTCTTC CATSRVPRYNEQFF
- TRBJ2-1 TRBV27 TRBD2 TGTGCCAGCCGAGCGGGAGGGAAGGGTGAGCAGTTCTTC CASRAGGKGEQFF
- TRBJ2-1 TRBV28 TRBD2 TGTGCCAGCAGTTTCTCCCCTAGCGGCTCCTACAATGAGCAGTTCTTC CASSFSPSGSYNEQFF
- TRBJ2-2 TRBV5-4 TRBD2 TGTGCCAGCAGCCCAACAGCGGGAGGGAGCACCGGGGAGCTGTTTTTT CASSPTAGGSTGELFF
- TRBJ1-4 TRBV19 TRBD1 TGTGCCAGTAGTTATCTACAGGGGGCGTCGGGAAAACTGTTTTTT CASSYLQGASGKLFF
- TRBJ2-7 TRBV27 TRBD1 TGTGCCAGCAGTTCCCGGGACAGATACGAGCAGTACTTC CASSSRDRYEQYF
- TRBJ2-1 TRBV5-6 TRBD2 TGTGCCAGCAGTTCCGGGACTAGCGGTTACTACAATGAGCAGTTCTTC CASSSGTSGYYNEQFF
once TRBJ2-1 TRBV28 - TGTGCCAGCAGAGAGAGCTCCTACAATGAGCAGTTCTTC CASRESSYNEQFF
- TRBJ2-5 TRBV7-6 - TGTGCCAGCAGCTTAGGGCCAGGGGCTTTGGAGACCCAGTACTTC CASSLGPGALETQYF
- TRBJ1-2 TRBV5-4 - TGTGCCAGCAGCTCAGGGGAGTTGGGCTACACCTTC CASSSGELGYTF
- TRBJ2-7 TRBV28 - TGTGCCAGCAGGGTCCAAGGGGGAAGGGGTTACGAGCAGTACTTC CASRVQGGRGYEQYF
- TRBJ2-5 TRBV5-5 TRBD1 TGTGCCAGCAGCCCCTTGGTGACAGGGGGCCAAGAGACCCAGTACTTC CASSPLVTGGQETQYF
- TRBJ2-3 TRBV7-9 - TGTGCCAGCAGCCTACAAGTGCGCACAGATACGCAGTATTTT CASSLQVRTDTQYF
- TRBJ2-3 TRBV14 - TGTGCCAGCAGCCACCGGGATTTGGGTACTTATACGCAGTATTTT CASSHRDLGTYTQYF
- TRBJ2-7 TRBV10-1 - TGCGCCAGCAGTGTTTTCGAGGGGCCCGGCGAGCAGTACTTC CASSVFEGPGEQYF
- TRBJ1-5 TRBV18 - TGTGCCAGCTCACCTCTCAGGGGAAACCATGTGCCCCAGCATTTT CASSPLRGNHVPQHF
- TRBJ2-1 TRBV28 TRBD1 TGTGCCAGCAGTTTACCGGGACAGGGGTCGTCCTACAATGAGCAGTTCTTC CASSLPGQGSSYNEQFF
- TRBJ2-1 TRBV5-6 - TGTGCCAGCAGCGCCAGTTTGGCCAATGAGCAGTTCTTC CASSASLANEQFF
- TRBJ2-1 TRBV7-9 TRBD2 TGTGCCAGCAGCTTAACACTAGCGGGAACCAATGAGCAGTTCTTC CASSLTLAGTNEQFF
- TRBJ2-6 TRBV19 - TGTGCCACCCTCATACCGTCAGGCTCTGGGGCCAACGTCCTGACTTTC CATLIPSGSGANVLTF
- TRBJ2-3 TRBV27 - TGTGCCAGCAGCTACACCAGCACAGATACGCAGTATTTT CASSYTSTDTQYF
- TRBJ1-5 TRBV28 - TGTGCCAGCAGCTTGCCGGGGCTGTTCAATCAGCCCCAGCATTTT CASSLPGLFNQPQHF
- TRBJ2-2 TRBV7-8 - TGTGCCAGCAGCTTATTTTCCGGGCCTAACACCGGGGAGCTGTTTTTT CASSLFSGPNTGELFF
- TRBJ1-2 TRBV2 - TGTGCCAGCAGTGAAGGTAGCAGGGACTATGGCTACACCTTC CASSEGSRDYGYTF
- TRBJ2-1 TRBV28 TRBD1 TGTGCCTGCAGGGGGACAGGGGGTTTCAGGGAGCAGTTCTTC CACRGTGGFREQFF
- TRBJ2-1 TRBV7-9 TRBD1 TGTGCCAGCAGCTTAGCGCAGGGGGCCAGGGATGAGCAGTTCTTC CASSLAQGARDEQFF
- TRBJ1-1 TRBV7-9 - TGTGCCAGCAGACATGCCTCTGGGCCAGAAGCTTTCTTT CASRHASGPEAFF